Below, 7 T cell receptor beta chains from the same sample are listed, as sequenced in a study of OX40 agonist ivuxolimab in advanced cancers. Libraries were prepared by immunoSEQ multiplex PCR; TCRdb keeps only in-frame clonotypes and omits some of them. The sample has roughly 61,000 clones; roughly 89% are singletons. Sequencing was performed on CD4+ or CD8+ T cells sorted from blood, taken in a trial of the OX40 agonist ivuxolimab. The source of these receptors is an adult with an advanced solid tumor such as melanoma, head and neck, liver or kidney cancer.

This chain connects TRBV30 to TRBJ1-4; D gene ambiguous. This CDR3 contains 15 residues. Germline CDR1 is GTSNPN and CDR2 is SVGIG (reference sequence). V lost 1 base and J lost 1, with 10 bases in between. The CDR3 loop reads CAWSAIRQTNEKLFF. The DNA for the CDR3 is TGTGCCTGGAGTGCTATCAGACAAACTAATGAAAAACTGTTTTTT.

This chain uses TRBV6-5 with TRBJ1-1; D is possibly TRBD1 (6 bases). CDR1 and CDR2 (germline): MNHEY, SVGAGI. CDR3 length: 12 amino acids. The V end lost 6 bases, the J end lost 9 bases, and 14 bases lay between the germline ends. The CDR3: CASRDGQSKAFF. CDR3 DNA: TGTGCCAGCAGAGATGGACAGTCCAAAGCTTTCTTT.

This clone was detected only a few times. The rearrangement links TRBV5-1 to TRBJ2-7, with 8 bases fitting TRBD1. Germline V gives CDR1 SGHRS, CDR2 YFSETQ. With V trimmed by 4 bases and J by 4 bases, 4 bases remained unmatched. This CDR3 spans 13 amino acids. CDR3 region: CASSPTGGYEQYF. The CDR3 DNA follows: TGCGCCAGCAGCCCAACAGGGGGGTACGAGCAGTACTTC. Full variable domain (outside the CDR3, taken from reference TRBV5-1 and TRBJ2-7): KAGVTQTPRYLIKTRGQQVTLSCSPISGHRSVSWYQQTPGQGLQFLFEYFSETQRNKGNFPGRFSGRQFSNSRSEMNVSTLELGDSALYLCASSPTGGYEQYFGPGTRLTVT.

As concerns this clone: The sample contains more than one DNA sequence encoding this CDR3. This chain links TRBV19 with TRBJ1-2, with TRBD1 identical over 8 bases. Germline loops: CDR1 LNHDA, CDR2 SQIVND (reference sequence). The CDR3 consists of 15 residues. Trimming at V came to 7 bases and at J to 8 bases, leaving 15 bases not matched to a gene. CDR3 DNA sequence: TGTGCCAGTAATCACGGACAGGGTGGATCGAGAGGCTACACCTTC. Amino acids: CASNHGQGGSRGYTF.

This chain uses TRBV19 with TRBJ1-5; the D is unclear. The CDR3 runs 13 residues. Germline V gene data show CDR1 as LNHDA and CDR2 as SQIVND (reference sequence). V lost 6 bases to trimming and J lost 0 bases, with 6 bases between them. CDR3 protein: CASRLSSNQPQHF. The CDR3 bases are TGTGCCAGTAGGCTTAGTAGCAATCAGCCCCAGCATTTT.

The chain couples TRBV18 to TRBJ2-6, with TRBD2 as a possible D gene (5 bases). The CDR3 is 14 residues long. Germline V gene sequence: CDR1 KGHSH, CDR2 LQKENI. Trimming cost V 6 bases and J 3 bases, with 9 bases left between them. CDR3 nucleotide sequence: TGTGCCAGCTCCCCCGGGGTTGGGGCCAACGTCCTGACTTTC. Its translation is CASSPGVGANVLTF.

The genes are TRBV5-1 and TRBJ1-4, with D possibly matching TRBD1 (5 bases). V lost 4 bases and J lost 2, with 12 bases in between. This CDR3 spans 15 amino acids. The germline V gene encodes CDR1 SGHRS and CDR2 YFSETQ. The CDR3 DNA follows: TGCGCCAGCAGCGGGGGGGAGAGGACTAATGAAAAACTGTTTTTT. Translation: CASSGGERTNEKLFF.